The rows below give T cell receptor beta chains drawn from one sample of a study of blood T cell repertoires in COVID-19. TCRdb's table, derived via immunoSEQ multiplex PCR, lists solely in-frame clones and lacks some. Of more than 200,000 clones listed, approximately 86% were seen once; the top ten hold approximately 5.3%. The specimen was peripheral blood. The receptors originated from a woman aged 55-69 years with COVID-19, enrolled during active disease. The conserved cysteine and the conserved F or W are not part of the CDR3 here. The order of the fields is CDR3 protein, V gene.

ASSLGTGPGNTIY	TRBV7-2
ASSQGAREKLF	TRBV6-5
ASSYRGQAGNTIY	TRBV6-5
ASSMDRGNYEQY	TRBV19
ASSSTGIRGDTQY	TRBV28
ASSLTVNTEAF	TRBV11-2
ASSTWSGSEKLF	TRBV28
ASSLGGLGQPQH	TRBV7-9
ASQAGTTEYEQY	TRBV30
ASDWTSGSTDTQY	TRBV18
ASSGPPRTYEQY	TRBV28
ASGSGGVNTEAF	TRBV12-5
ASSIYFGLAGGLSSYEQY	TRBV19
ASSLTRNTEAF	TRBV7-9
SASRGNTEAF	TRBV20-1
ASSPKRQGGDTQY	TRBV4-2
SVEARGASGTGELF	TRBV29-1
ASRRQGAWNTEAF	TRBV7-9
ASSLQGEQY	TRBV18
ASSLTDRNYGYT	TRBV19
ASSPKRAEANWGYT	TRBV7-9
ASSETGTSGLYEQF	TRBV11-3
ASSKRASGSSYNEQF	TRBV21-1
ATLSSYNSPLH	TRBV28
ASSPGLAGGPGETQY	TRBV11-2
ASSPTDTGELF	TRBV5-1
AIRRGGEGGEQY	TRBV10-3
SAGDTGELF	TRBV20-1
ASSYSGGPLSQPQH	TRBV6-2/TRBV6-3
ASSGQTNSPLH	TRBV10-1
ATRGQPSTEAF	TRBV7-2
ASSRQGNDEQY	TRBV6-5
ASSLGSSDRGEKLF	TRBV7-9
ASSGRGGTEAF	TRBV18
ASSLRRGLAAEQY	TRBV3-1/TRBV3-2
ATGQNTDTQY	TRBV24-1
ASSLAPGTGNTEAF	TRBV7-6
ASRATCYNEQF	TRBV21-1
ASSPDTNTGELF	TRBV7-9
ASSLGGLWGPSTGELF	TRBV7-8
ASRSTRQGETQY	TRBV19